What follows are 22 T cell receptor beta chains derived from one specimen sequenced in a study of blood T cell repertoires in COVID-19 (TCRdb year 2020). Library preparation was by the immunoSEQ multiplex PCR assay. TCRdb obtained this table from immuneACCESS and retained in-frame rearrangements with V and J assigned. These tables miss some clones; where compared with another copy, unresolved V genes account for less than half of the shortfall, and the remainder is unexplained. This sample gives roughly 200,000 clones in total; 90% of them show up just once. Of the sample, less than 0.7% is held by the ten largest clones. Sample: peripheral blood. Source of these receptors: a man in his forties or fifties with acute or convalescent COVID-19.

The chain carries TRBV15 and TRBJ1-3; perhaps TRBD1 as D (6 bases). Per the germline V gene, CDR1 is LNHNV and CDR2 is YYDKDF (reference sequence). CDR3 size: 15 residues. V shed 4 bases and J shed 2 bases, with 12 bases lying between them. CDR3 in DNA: TGTGCCACCAGCAAGGGGGACCCCCCTGGAAACACCATATATTTT. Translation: CATSKGDPPGNTIYF.

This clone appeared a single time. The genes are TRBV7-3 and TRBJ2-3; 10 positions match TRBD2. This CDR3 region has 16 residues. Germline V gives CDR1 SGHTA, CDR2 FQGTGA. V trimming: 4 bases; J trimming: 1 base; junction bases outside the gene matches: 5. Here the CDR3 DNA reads TGTGCCAGCAGCTCCCAAAGCGGGGGGGGCACAGATACGCAGTATTTT. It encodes CASSSQSGGGTDTQYF.

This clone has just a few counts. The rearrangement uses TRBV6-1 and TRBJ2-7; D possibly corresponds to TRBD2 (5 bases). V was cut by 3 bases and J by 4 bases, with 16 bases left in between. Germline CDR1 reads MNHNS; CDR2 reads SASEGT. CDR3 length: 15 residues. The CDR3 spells CASSDGVHPKYEQYF. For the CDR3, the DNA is TGTGCCAGCAGTGACGGGGTCCACCCCAAATACGAGCAGTACTTC.

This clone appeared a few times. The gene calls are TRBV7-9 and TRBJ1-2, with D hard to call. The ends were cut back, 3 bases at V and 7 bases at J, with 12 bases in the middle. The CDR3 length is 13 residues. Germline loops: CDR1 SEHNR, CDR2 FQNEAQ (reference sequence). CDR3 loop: CASSLWTEGGYTF. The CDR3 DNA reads TGTGCCAGCAGCTTGTGGACCGAGGGTGGCTACACCTTC.

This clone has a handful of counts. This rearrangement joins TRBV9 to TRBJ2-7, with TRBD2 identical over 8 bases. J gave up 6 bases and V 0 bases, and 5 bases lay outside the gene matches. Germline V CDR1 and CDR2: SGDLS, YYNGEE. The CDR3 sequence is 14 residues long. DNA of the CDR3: TGTGCCAGCAGCGTAGCCCCAGCGGGGGCCGAGCAGTACTTC. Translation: CASSVAPAGAEQYF.

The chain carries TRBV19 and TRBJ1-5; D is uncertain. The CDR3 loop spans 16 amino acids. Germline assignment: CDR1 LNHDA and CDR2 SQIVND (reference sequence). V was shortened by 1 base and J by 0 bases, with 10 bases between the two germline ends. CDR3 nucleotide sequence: TGTGCCAGTAGTATAGGGAGGCAGCATAGCAATCAGCCCCAGCATTTT. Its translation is CASSIGRQHSNQPQHF.

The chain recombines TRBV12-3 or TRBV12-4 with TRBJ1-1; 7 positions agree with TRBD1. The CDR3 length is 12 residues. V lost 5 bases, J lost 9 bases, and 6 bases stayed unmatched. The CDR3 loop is CASSRTGDKAFF. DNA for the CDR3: TGTGCCAGCAGTCGGACAGGCGATAAAGCTTTCTTT.

The CDR3 sequence: CASSIGTSRNEQFF. Written as DNA, the CDR3 is TGTGCCAGCAGTATCGGGACTAGCCGAAATGAGCAGTTCTTC. The V call is TRBV27, the J call TRBJ2-1, with TRBD2 matching 9 bases. V shed 5 bases, J shed 7 bases, and the junction held 6 bases outside the gene matches. The CDR3 extends over 14 amino acids. From germline, CDR1 is MNHEY and CDR2 SMNVEV (reference sequence).

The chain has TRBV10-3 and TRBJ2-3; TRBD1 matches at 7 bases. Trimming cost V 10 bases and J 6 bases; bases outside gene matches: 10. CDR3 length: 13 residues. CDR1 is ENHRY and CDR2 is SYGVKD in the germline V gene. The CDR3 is CATQDRMVDTQYF. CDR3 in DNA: TGTGCCACCCAGGACAGGATGGTCGATACGCAGTATTTT.

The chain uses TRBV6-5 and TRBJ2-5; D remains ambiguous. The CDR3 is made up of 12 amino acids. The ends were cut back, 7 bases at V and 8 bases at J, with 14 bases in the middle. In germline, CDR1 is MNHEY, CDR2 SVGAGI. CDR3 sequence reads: CASIPPGNTQYF. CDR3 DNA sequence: TGTGCCAGCATCCCCCCAGGCAACACCCAGTACTTC.

The CDR3 spells CASSCRTGGQPNYGYTF. DNA of the CDR3: TGTGCCAGCAGCTGCCGGACAGGGGGACAACCTAACTATGGCTACACCTTC. This chain links TRBV21-1 with TRBJ1-2; the table's D call, TRBD1, was not checked against the DNA. TRBV21-1 is deemed a pseudogene. CDR3 length: 17 residues.

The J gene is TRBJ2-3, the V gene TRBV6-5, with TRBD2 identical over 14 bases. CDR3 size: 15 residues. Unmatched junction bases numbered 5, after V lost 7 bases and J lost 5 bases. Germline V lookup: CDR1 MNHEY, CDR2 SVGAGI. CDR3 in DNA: TGTGCCAGCAACCAGGGACTAGCGGGAGAAGATACGCAGTATTTT. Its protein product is CASNQGLAGEDTQYF.

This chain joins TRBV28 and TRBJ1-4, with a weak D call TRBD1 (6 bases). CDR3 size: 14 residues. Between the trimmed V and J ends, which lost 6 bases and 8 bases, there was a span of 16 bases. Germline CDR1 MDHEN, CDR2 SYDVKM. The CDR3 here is CASSQIPTGEKLFF. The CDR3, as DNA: TGTGCCAGCAGCCAAATACCCACAGGGGAAAAACTGTTTTTT.

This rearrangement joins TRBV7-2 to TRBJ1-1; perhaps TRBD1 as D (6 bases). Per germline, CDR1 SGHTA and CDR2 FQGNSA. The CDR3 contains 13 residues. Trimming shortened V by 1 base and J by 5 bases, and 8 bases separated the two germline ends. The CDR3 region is CASSLVRGTEAFF. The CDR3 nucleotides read TGTGCCAGCAGCTTAGTGAGGGGGACTGAAGCTTTCTTT.

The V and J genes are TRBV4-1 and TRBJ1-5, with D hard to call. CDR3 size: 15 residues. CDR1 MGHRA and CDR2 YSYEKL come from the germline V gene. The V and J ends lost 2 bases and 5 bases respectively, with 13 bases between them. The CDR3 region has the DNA TGCGCCAGCAGCCAAACCTTAGGCGGAGATCAGCCCCAGCATTTT. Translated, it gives CASSQTLGGDQPQHF.

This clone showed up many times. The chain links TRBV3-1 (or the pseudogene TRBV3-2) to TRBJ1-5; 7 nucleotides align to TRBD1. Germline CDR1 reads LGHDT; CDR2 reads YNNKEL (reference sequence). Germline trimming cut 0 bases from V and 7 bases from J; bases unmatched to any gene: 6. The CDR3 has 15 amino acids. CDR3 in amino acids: CASSQDAAGGQPQHF. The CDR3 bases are TGTGCCAGCAGCCAAGATGCGGCAGGGGGACAGCCCCAGCATTTT.

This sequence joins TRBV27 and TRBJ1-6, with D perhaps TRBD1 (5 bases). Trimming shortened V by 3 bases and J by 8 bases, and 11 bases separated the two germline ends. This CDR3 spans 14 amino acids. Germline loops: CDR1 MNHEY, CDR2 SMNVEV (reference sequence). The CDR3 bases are TGTGCCAGCAGTTTGGTCGACAGAGATTCACCCCTCCACTTT. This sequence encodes CASSLVDRDSPLHF.

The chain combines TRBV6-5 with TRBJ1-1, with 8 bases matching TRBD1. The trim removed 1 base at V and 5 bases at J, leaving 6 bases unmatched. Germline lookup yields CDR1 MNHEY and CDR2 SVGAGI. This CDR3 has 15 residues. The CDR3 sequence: CASSYYRTGLTEAFF. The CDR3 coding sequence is TGTGCCAGCAGTTACTACCGGACAGGGTTGACTGAAGCTTTCTTT.

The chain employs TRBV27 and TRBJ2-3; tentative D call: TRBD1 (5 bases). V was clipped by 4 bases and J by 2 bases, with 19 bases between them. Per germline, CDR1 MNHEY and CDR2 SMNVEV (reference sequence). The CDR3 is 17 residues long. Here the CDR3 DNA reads TGTGCCAGCAGTTCCCTGCGGACACCCCCACTCACAGATACGCAGTATTTT. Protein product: CASSSLRTPPLTDTQYF.

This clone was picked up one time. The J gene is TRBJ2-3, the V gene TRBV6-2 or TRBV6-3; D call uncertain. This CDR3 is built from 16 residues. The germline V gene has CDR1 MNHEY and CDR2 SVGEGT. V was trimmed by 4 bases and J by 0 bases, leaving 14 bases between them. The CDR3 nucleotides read TGTGCCAGCAGTTCCCAATTAACAAGAAGCACAGATACGCAGTATTTT. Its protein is CASSSQLTRSTDTQYF.

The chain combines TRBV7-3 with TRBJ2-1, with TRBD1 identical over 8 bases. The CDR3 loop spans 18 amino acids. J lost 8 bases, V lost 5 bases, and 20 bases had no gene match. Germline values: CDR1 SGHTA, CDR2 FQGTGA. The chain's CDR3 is CASSPTQPNRGETHEQFF. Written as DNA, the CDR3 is TGTGCCAGCAGCCCCACCCAACCCAACAGGGGGGAAACACATGAGCAGTTCTTC.

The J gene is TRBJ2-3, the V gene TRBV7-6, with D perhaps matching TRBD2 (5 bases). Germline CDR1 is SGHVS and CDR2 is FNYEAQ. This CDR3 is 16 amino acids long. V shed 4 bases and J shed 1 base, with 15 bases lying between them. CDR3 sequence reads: CASSSPNGVGTDTQYF. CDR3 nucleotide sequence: TGTGCCAGCAGCTCCCCCAACGGGGTTGGCACAGATACGCAGTATTTT.